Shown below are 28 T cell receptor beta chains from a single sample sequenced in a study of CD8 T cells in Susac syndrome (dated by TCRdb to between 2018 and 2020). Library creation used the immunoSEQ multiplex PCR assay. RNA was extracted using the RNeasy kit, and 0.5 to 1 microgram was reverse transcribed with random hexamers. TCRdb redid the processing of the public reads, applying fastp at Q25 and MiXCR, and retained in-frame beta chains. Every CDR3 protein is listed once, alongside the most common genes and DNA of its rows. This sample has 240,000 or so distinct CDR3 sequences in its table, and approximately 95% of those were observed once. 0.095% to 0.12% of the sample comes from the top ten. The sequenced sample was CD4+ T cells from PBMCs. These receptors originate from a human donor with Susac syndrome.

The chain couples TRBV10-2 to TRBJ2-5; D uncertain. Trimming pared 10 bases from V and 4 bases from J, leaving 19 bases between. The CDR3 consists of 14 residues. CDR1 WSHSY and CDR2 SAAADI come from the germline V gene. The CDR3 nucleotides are TGCGCCACCTCGGTCGGCAGTCAAGGAGAGACCCAGTACTTC. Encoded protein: CATSVGSQGETQYF.

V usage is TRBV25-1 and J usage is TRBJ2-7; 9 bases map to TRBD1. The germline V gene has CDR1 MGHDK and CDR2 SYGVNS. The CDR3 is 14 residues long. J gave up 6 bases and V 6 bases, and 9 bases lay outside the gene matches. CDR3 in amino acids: CASRRGQGIPEQYF. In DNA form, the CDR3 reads TGTGCCAGCAGAAGGGGACAGGGAATCCCCGAGCAGTACTTC.

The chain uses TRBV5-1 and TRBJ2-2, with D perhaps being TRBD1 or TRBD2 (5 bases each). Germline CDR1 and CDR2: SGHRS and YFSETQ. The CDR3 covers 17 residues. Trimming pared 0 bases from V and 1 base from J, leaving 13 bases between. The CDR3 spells CASSLVLRGRNTGELFF. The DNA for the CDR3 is TGCGCCAGCAGCTTGGTTTTGAGGGGACGGAACACCGGGGAGCTGTTTTTT.

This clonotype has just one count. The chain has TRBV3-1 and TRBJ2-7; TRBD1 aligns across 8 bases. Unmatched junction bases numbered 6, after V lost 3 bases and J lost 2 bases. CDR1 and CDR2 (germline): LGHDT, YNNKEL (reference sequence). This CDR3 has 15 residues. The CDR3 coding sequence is TGTGCCAGCAGCCAGGTGACAGGGGATCCCTACGAGCAGTACTTC. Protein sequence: CASSQVTGDPYEQYF.

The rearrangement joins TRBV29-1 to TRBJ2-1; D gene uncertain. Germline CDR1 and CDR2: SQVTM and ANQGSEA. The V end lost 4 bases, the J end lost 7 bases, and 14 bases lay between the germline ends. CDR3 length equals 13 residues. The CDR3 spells CSVVKDPRNEQFF. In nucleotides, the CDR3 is TGCAGCGTTGTGAAGGACCCAAGGAATGAGCAGTTCTTC.

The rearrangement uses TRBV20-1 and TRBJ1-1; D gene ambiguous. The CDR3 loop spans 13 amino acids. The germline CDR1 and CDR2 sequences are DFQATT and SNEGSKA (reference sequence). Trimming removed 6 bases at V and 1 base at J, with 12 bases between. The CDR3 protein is CSAPATENTEAFF. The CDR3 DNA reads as TGCAGTGCCCCCGCGACCGAGAACACTGAAGCTTTCTTT.

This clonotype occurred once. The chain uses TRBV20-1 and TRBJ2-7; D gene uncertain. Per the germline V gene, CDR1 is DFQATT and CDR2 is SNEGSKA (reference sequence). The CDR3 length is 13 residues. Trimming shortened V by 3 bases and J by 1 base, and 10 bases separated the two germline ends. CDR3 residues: CSASSSVSYEQYF. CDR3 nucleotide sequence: TGCAGTGCTAGCTCGTCGGTTTCCTACGAGCAGTACTTC.

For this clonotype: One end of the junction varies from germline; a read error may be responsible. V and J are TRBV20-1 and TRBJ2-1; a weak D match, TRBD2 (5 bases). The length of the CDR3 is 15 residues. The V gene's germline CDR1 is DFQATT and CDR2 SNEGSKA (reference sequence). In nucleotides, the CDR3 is TGCAGTACTAGTGAAGCAACGAGCTCCTACAATGAGCAGTTCTTC. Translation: CSTSEATSSYNEQFF.

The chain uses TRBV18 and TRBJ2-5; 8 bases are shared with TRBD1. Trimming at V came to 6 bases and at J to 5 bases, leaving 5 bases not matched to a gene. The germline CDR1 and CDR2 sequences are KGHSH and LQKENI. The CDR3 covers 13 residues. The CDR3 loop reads CASSLGQAETQYF. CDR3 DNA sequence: TGTGCCAGCTCTCTGGGACAGGCGGAGACCCAGTACTTC.

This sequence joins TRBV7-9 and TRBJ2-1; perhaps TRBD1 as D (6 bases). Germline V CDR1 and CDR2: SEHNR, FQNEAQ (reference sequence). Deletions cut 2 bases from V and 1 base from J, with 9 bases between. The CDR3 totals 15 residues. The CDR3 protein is CASSLQGSSYNEQFF. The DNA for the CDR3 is TGTGCCAGCAGCTTACAGGGGTCTTCCTACAATGAGCAGTTCTTC.

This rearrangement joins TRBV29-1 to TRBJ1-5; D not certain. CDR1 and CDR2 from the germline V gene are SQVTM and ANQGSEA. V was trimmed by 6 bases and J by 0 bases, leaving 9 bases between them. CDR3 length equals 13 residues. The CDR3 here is CSVRQYSNQPQHF. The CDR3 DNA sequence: TGCAGCGTCCGTCAGTATAGCAATCAGCCCCAGCATTTT.

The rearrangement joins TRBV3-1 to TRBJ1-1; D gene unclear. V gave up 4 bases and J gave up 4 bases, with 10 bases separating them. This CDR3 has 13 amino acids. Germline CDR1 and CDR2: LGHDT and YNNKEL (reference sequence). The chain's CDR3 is CASSRDRVTEAFF. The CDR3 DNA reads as TGTGCCAGCAGCCGTGATCGAGTCACTGAAGCTTTCTTT.

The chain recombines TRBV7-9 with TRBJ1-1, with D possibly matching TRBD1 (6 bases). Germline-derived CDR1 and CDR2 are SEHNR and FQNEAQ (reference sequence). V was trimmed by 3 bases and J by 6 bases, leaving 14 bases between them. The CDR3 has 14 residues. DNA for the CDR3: TGTGCCAGCAGCTTCCCACAGGGATCCGCTGAAGCTTTCTTT. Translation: CASSFPQGSAEAFF.

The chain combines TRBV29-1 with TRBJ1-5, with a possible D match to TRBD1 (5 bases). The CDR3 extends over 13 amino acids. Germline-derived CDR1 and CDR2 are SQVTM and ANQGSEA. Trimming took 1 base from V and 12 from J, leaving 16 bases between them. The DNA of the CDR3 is TGCAGCGTTGAAGTTGGGGGTTCGGGGGTCCAGCATTTT. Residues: CSVEVGGSGVQHF.

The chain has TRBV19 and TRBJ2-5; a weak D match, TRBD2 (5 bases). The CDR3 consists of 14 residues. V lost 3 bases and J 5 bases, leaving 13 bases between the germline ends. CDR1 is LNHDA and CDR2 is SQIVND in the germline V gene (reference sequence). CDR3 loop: CASSMSGVGETQYF. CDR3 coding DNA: TGTGCCAGTAGTATGTCCGGGGTTGGGGAGACCCAGTACTTC.

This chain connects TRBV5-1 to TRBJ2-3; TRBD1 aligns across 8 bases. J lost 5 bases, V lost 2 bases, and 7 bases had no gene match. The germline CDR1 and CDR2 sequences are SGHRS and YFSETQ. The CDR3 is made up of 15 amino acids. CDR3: CASSFPGGSLDTQYF. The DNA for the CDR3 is TGCGCCAGCAGCTTCCCAGGGGGCAGCCTAGATACGCAGTATTTT.

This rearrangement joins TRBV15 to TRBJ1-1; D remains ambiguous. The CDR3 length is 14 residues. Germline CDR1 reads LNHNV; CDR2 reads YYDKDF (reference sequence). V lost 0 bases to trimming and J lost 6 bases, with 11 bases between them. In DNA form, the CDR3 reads TGTGCCACCAGCAGAGAAACCGGCAAAGCTGAAGCTTTCTTT. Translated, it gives CATSRETGKAEAFF.

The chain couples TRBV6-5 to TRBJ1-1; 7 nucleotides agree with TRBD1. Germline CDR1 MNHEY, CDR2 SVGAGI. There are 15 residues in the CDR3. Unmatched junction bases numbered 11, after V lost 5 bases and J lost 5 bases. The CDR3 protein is CASSPSRQGGTEAFF. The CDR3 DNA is TGTGCCAGCAGTCCCTCCCGACAGGGCGGGACTGAAGCTTTCTTT.

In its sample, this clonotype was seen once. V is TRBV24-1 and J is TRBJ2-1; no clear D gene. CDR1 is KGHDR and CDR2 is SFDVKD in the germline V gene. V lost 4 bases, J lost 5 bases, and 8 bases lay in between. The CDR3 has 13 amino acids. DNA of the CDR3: TGTGCCACCAGTGACCCATCCCACAATGAGCAGTTCTTC. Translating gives CATSDPSHNEQFF.

In nucleotides, the CDR3 is TGCAGTGCCAGCCGAGGGCACGAGCAGTACTTC. Amino acid sequence: CSASRGHEQYF. This chain joins TRBV20-1 and TRBJ2-7, with D maybe TRBD2 (5 bases). V lost 6 bases and J 5 bases, leaving 11 bases between the germline ends. The CDR3 runs 11 residues. CDR1 and CDR2 (germline): DFQATT, SNEGSKA (reference sequence).

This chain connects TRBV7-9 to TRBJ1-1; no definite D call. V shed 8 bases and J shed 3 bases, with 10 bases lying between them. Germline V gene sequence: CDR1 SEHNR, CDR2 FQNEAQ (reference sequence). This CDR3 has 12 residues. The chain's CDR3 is CASVEFDTEAFF. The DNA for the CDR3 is TGTGCCAGCGTAGAGTTCGACACTGAAGCTTTCTTT.

CDR3 protein: CASSPSGRRTNYGYTF. As DNA, the CDR3 is TGTGCCAGCAGCCCAAGCGGGAGACGCACTAACTATGGCTACACCTTC. V is TRBV7-9 and J is TRBJ1-2; D is uncertain. The CDR3 length is 16 residues. Germline V lookup: CDR1 SEHNR, CDR2 FQNEAQ (reference sequence). Trimming removed 5 bases at V and 0 bases at J, with 16 bases between. The full variable domain, with the rest looked up from reference TRBV7-9 and TRBJ1-2, is DTGVSQNPRHKITKRGQNVTFRCDPISEHNRLYWYRQTLGQGPEFLTYFQNEAQLEKSRLLSDRFSAERPKGSFSTLEIQRTEQGDSAMYLCASSPSGRRTNYGYTFGSGTRLTVV.

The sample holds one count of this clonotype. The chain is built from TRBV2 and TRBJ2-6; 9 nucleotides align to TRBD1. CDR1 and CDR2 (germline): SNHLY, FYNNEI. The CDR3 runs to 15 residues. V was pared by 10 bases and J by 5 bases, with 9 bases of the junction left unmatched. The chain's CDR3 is CAIPAGTGRANVLTF. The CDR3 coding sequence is TGTGCCATCCCGGCCGGGACAGGGAGGGCCAACGTCCTGACTTTC.

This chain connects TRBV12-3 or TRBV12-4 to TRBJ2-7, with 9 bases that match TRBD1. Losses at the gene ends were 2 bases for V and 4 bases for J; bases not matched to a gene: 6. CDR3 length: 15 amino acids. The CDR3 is CASSLLGQGSYEQYF. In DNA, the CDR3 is TGTGCCAGCAGTTTACTTGGACAGGGGTCTTACGAGCAGTACTTC.

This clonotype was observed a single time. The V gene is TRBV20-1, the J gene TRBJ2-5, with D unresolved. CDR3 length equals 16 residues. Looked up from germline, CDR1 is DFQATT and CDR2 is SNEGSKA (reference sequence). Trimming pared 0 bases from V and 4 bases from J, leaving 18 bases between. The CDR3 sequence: CSARDPPIRVGETQYF. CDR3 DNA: TGCAGTGCTAGAGACCCCCCCATTAGGGTTGGAGAGACCCAGTACTTC.

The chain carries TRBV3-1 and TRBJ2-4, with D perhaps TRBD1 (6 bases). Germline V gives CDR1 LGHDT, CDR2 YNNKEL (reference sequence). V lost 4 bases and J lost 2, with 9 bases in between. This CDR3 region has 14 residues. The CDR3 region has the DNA TGTGCCAGCAGCCCCGACAGGACCAAAAACATTCAGTACTTC. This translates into CASSPDRTKNIQYF.

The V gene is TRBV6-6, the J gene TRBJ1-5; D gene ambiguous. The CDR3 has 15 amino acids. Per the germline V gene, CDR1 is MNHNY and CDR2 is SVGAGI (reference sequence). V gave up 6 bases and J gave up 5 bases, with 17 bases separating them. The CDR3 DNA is TGTGCCAGCAGCTATGATCCCAGTTTATATCAGCCCCAGCATTTT. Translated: CASSYDPSLYQPQHF.

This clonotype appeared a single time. CDR3 nucleotide sequence: TGTGCCTGGAGTGTACGGCGGGGATATTTGGAGCAGTACTTC. This translates into CAWSVRRGYLEQYF. V usage is TRBV30 and J usage is TRBJ2-7, with a possible D match to TRBD2 (6 bases). The V gene lost 0 bases and the J gene lost 7 bases, with 16 bases spanning the gap. Looked up from germline, CDR1 is GTSNPN and CDR2 is SVGIG (reference sequence). The CDR3 consists of 14 residues.